The following is a T cell receptor beta chain sequence with its context. The antigen is undetermined. Data came from immunoSEQ multiplex PCR; TCRdb stores just in-frame clones and leaves some out. The repertoire holds tens of thousands of clones, roughly 80% seen once, with 6% to 7% in the top ten. This sample stems from a study of T cell responses to AZD1222 COVID-19 vaccine. Study-wide results and limits: The donors showed a predominance of white British ancestry and of females, with possible underestimation of clonal diversity.

The sample here was peripheral blood, taken on day 0 of AZD1222 vaccination. This receptor was taken from an adult in good health.

The CDR3 nucleotides read TGTGCCAGTAGTACCCCCCTTTTTTGGGGCCGGAATGAAAAACTGTTTTTT. Residues: CASSTPLFWGRNEKLFF. The chain is built from TRBV19 and TRBJ1-4; D is possibly TRBD1 (5 bases). Looked up from germline, CDR1 is LNHDA and CDR2 is SQIVND (reference sequence). The V and J ends lost 4 bases and 5 bases respectively, with 20 bases between them. This CDR3 contains 17 residues.